The 6 T cell receptor beta chains below all came from one sample that was sequenced in a study of shared clonotypes between healthy human individuals. Data came from immunoSEQ multiplex PCR; TCRdb stores just in-frame clones and leaves some out. The data hold 950,000 to 1,100,000 clones, with 75% observed a single time. Sequencing used memory CD4+ T cells sorted from blood. Subset indicated: CD45RA-negative fraction. The receptors originated from a man aged 18-30 years in good health.

The V call is TRBV4-3, the J call TRBJ2-3; 10 bases line up with TRBD2. There are 16 residues in the CDR3. CDR1 is LGHNA and CDR2 is YSLEER in the germline V gene. V was pared by 3 bases and J by 6 bases, with 9 bases of the junction left unmatched. CDR3 residues: CASSQGLSGRYDTQYF. Here the CDR3 DNA reads TGCGCCAGCAGCCAGGGTCTTAGCGGGAGGTACGATACGCAGTATTTT.

The chain links TRBV5-1 to TRBJ2-5; D may be TRBD1 (5 bases). The CDR3 is made up of 14 amino acids. Per the germline V gene, CDR1 is SGHRS and CDR2 is YFSETQ. With 7 bases removed from V and 2 bases from J, the gap between germline ends came to 15 bases. The chain's CDR3 is CASAGPGLQETQYF. CDR3 nucleotide sequence: TGCGCCAGCGCAGGGCCCGGGCTGCAAGAGACCCAGTACTTC.

Comment on this clone: Other DNA sequences from this sample encode an identical CDR3 as well. The chain couples TRBV5-1 to TRBJ2-7; no clear D gene. Germline lookup yields CDR1 SGHRS and CDR2 YFSETQ. Trimming stripped 0 bases from V and 0 bases from J, with 7 bases between. The CDR3 spans 14 residues. CDR3 region: CASSLERASYEQYF. CDR3 in DNA: TGCGCCAGCAGCTTGGAACGGGCCTCCTACGAGCAGTACTTC.

The chain combines TRBV14 with TRBJ2-7, with D tentatively TRBD2 (6 bases). Germline V CDR1 and CDR2: SGHDN, FVKESK. There are 14 residues in the CDR3. V was clipped by 5 bases and J by 3 bases, with 14 bases between them. The CDR3 DNA follows: TGTGCCAGCAGCAACACGGGGGTCGGCTACGAGCAGTACTTC. It codes for CASSNTGVGYEQYF.

This clone came up a few times. This chain connects TRBV19 to TRBJ2-3; TRBD1 matches 11 bases. Trimming at V came to 7 bases and at J to 5 bases, leaving 5 bases not matched to a gene. The CDR3 sequence is 14 residues long. Germline V gene sequence: CDR1 LNHDA, CDR2 SQIVND (reference sequence). The DNA of the CDR3 is TGTGCCAGTACCCAGGGGACAGGGGGAGATACGCAGTATTTT. Its translation: CASTQGTGGDTQYF.

The chain links TRBV10-2 to TRBJ2-7, with D maybe TRBD1 (5 bases). Trimming left V 6 bases short and J 3 bases short, with 12 bases between. Per germline, CDR1 WSHSY and CDR2 SAAADI. The CDR3 totals 13 residues. This CDR3 is CASRNGANYEQYF. As DNA, the CDR3 is TGCGCCAGCAGAAATGGGGCAAACTACGAGCAGTACTTC.